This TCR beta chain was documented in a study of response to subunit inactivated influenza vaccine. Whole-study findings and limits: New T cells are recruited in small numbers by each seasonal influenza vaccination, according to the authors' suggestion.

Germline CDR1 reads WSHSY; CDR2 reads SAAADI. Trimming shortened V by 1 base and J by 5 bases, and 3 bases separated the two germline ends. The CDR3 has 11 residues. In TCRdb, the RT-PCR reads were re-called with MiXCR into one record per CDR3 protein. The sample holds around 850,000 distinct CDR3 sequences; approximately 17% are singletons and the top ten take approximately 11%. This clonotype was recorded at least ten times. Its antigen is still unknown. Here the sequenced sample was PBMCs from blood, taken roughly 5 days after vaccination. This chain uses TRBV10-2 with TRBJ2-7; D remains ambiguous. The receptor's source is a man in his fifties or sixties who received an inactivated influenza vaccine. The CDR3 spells CASSELDEQYF. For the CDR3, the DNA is TGCGCCAGCAGTGAGTTGGACGAGCAGTACTTC.